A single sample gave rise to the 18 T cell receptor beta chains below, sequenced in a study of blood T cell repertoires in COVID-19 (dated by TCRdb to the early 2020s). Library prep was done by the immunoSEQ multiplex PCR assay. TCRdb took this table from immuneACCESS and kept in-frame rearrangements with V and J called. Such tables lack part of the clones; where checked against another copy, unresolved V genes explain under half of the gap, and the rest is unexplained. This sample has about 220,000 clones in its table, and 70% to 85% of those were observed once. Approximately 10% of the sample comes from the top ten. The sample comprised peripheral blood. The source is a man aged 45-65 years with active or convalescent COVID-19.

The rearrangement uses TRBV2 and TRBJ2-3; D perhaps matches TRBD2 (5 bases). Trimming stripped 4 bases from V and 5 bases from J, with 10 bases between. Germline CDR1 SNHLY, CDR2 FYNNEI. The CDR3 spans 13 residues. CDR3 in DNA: TGTGCCAGCAGTGTTTCGGCGGGAGATACGCAGTATTTT. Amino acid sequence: CASSVSAGDTQYF.

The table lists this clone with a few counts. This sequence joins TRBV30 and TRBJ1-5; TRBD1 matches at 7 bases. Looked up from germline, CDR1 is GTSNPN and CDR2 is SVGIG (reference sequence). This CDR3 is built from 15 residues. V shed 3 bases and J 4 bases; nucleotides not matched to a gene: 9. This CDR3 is CAWRAGQATNQPQHF. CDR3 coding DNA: TGTGCCTGGAGAGCCGGACAGGCGACTAATCAGCCCCAGCATTTT.

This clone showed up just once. CDR3 bases: TGTGCCAGAAGCCAGGACAGTCCGTGCGAGCAGTACGTC. Amino acid sequence: CARSQDSPCEQYV. The rearrangement uses TRBV5-3 and TRBJ2-7, with D possibly being TRBD1 (6 bases). TRBV5-3 is labeled an ORF, and its function is uncertain. The CDR3 is 13 residues long. Deletions cut 4 bases from V and 6 bases from J, with 14 bases between.

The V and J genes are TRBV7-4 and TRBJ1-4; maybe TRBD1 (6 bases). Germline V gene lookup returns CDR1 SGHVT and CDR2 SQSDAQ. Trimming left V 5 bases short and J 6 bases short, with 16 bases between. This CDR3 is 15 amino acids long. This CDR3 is CASSQPSQGYEKLFF. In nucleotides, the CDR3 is TGTGCCAGCAGCCAACCCAGCCAGGGGTATGAAAAACTGTTTTTT.

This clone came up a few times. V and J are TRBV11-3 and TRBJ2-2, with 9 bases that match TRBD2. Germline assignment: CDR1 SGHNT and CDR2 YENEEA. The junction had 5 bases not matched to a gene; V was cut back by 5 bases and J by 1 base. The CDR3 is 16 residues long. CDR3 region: CASSPSSGGNTGELFF. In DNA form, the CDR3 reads TGTGCCAGCAGCCCAAGTAGCGGGGGGAACACCGGGGAGCTGTTTTTT.

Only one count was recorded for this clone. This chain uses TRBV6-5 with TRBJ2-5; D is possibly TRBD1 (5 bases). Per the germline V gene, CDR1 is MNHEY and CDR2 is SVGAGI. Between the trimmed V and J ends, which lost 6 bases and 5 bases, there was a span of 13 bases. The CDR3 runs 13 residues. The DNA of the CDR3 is TGTGCCAGCAGATTACCGACAGTGGAGACCCAGTACTTC. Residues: CASRLPTVETQYF.

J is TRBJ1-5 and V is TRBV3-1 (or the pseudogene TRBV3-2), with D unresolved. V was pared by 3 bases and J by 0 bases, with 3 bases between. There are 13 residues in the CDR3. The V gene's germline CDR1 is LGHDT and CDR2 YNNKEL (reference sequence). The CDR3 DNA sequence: TGTGCCAGCAGCCATCATAGCAATCAGCCCCAGCATTTT. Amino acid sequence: CASSHHSNQPQHF.

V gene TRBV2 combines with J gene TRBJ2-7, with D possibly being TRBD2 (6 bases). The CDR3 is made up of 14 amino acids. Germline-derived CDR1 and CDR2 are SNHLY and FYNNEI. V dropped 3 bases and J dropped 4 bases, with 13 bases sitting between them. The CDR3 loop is CASSEGVRGYEQYF. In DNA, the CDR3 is TGTGCCAGCAGTGAGGGGGTTCGGGGGTACGAGCAGTACTTC.

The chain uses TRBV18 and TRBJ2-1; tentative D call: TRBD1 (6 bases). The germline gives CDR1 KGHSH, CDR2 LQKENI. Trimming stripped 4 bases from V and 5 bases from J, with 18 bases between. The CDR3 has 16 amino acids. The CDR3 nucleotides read TGTGCCAGCTCACGCACTGGGACCGCAGGGGACAATGAGCAGTTCTTC. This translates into CASSRTGTAGDNEQFF.

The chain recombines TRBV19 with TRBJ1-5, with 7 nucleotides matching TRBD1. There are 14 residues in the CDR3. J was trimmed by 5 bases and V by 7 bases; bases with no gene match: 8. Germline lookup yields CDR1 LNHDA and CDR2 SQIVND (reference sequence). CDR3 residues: CASTKGQTYQPQHF. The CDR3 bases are TGTGCCAGTACGAAGGGACAGACTTATCAGCCCCAGCATTTT. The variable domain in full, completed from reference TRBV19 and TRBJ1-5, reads DGGITQSPKYLFRKEGQNVTLSCEQNLNHDAMYWYRQDPGQGLRLIYYSQIVNDFQKGDIAEGYSVSREKKESFPLTVTSAQKNPTAFYLCASTKGQTYQPQHFGDGTRLSIL.

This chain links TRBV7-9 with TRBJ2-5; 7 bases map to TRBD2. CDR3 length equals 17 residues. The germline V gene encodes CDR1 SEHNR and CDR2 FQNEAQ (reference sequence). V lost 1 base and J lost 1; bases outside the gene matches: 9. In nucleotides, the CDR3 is TGTGCCAGCAGCTTAGTGGTGGCGGGAGTCGGCCAAGAGACCCAGTACTTC. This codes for CASSLVVAGVGQETQYF.

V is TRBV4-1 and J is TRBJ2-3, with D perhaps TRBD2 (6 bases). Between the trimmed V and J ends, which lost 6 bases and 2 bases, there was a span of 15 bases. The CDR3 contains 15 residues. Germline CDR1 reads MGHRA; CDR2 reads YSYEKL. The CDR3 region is CASSRRGLVTDTQYF. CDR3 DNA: TGCGCCAGCAGTAGGAGGGGACTCGTCACAGATACGCAGTATTTT.

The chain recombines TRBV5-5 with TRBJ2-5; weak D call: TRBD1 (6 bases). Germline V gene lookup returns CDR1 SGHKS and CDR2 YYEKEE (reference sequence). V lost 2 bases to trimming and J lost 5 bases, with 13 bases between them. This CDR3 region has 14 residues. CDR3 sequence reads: CASSFTGLGETQYF. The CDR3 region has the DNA TGTGCCAGCAGCTTCACAGGGCTGGGGGAGACCCAGTACTTC. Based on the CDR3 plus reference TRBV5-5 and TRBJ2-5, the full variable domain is DAGVTQSPTHLIKTRGQQVTLRCSPISGHKSVSWYQQVLGQGPQFIFQYYEKEERGRGNFPDRFSARQFPNYSSELNVNALLLGDSALYLCASSFTGLGETQYFGPGTRLLVL.

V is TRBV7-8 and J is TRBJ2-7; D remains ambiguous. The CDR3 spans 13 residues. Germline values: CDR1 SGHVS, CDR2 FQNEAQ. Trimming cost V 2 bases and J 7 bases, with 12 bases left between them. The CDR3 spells CASSLSVVREQYV. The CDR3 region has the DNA TGTGCCAGCAGCTTATCGGTGGTGCGTGAGCAGTACGTC.

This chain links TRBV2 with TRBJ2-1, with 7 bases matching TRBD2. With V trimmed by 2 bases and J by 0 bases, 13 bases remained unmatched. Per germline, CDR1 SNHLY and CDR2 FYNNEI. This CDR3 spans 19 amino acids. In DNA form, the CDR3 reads TGTGCCAGCAGTGAATTCTTTGCGTGGGAGGGACGCTCCTACAATGAGCAGTTCTTC. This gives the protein CASSEFFAWEGRSYNEQFF.

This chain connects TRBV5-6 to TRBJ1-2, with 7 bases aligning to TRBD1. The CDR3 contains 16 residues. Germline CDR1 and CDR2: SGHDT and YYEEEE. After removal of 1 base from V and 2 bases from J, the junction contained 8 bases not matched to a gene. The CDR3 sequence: CASSLKAGGSNYGYTF. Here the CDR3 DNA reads TGTGCCAGCAGCTTGAAGGCAGGGGGATCCAACTATGGCTACACCTTC. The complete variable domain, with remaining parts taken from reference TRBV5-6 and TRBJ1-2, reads DAGVTQSPTHLIKTRGQQVTLRCSPKSGHDTVSWYQQALGQGPQFIFQYYEEEERQRGNFPDRFSGHQFPNYSSELNVNALLLGDSALYLCASSLKAGGSNYGYTFGSGTRLTVV.

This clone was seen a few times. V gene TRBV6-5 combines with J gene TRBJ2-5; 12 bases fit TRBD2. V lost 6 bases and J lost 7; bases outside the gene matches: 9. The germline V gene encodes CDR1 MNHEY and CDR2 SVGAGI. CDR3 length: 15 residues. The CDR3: CASSTSGGLVGTQYF. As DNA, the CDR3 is TGTGCCAGCAGCACTAGCGGGGGGCTGGTGGGGACCCAGTACTTC.

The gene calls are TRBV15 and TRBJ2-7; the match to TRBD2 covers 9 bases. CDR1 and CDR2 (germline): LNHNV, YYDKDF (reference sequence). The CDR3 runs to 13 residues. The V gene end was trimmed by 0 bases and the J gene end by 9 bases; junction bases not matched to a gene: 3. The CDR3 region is CATSRELAGWQYV. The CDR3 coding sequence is TGTGCCACCAGCAGAGAGCTAGCGGGGTGGCAGTACGTC.